These 28 T cell receptor beta chains share one sample of origin, sequenced in a study of OX40 agonist ivuxolimab in advanced cancers. The library was prepared using the immunoSEQ multiplex PCR assay. TCRdb took over this immuneACCESS table, retaining in-frame rearrangements with V and J assigned. Such tables are incomplete; in checked studies, under half of the missing clones stem from an unresolved V gene, and the remainder is unexplained. The sample table holds 68,000 or so clones, of which nearly 85% were seen once. The ten largest clones take up approximately 11% of the sample. The sample in question was CD4+ or CD8+ T cells sorted from blood, obtained in a trial of the OX40 agonist ivuxolimab. Source of these receptors: an adult with an advanced solid tumor such as melanoma, head and neck, liver or kidney cancer.

Only a few counts were recorded for this clone. This rearrangement joins TRBV11-2 to TRBJ2-7, with D perhaps assigned TRBD1 or TRBD2 (6 bases each). V was cut by 1 base and J by 6 bases, with 13 bases left in between. Germline V gene sequence: CDR1 SGHAT, CDR2 FQNNGV. The CDR3 covers 14 residues. DNA of the CDR3: TGTGCCAGCAGCTTAGTGGGGGGCTCAGGCGAGCAGTACTTC. Its protein is CASSLVGGSGEQYF. Variable domain in full (rest from reference TRBV11-2 and TRBJ2-7): EAGVAQSPRYKIIEKRQSVAFWCNPISGHATLYWYQQILGQGPKLLIQFQNNGVVDDSQLPKDRFSAERLKGVDSTLKIQPAKLEDSAVYLCASSLVGGSGEQYFGPGTRLTVT.

The genes are TRBV5-1 and TRBJ2-2, with no clear D. V lost 0 bases to trimming and J lost 3 bases, with 12 bases between them. Germline CDR1 is SGHRS and CDR2 is YFSETQ. The CDR3 loop spans 16 amino acids. DNA of the CDR3: TGCGCCAGCAGCTTGGCCTTAACCCAAGACACCGGGGAGCTGTTTTTT. Translating it yields CASSLALTQDTGELFF.

V and J are TRBV2 and TRBJ1-3, with D possibly TRBD1 on 5 matching bases. With 0 bases removed from V and 0 bases from J, the gap between germline ends came to 6 bases. Germline V gene sequence: CDR1 SNHLY, CDR2 FYNNEI. The CDR3 contains 15 residues. As DNA, the CDR3 is TGTGCCAGCAGTGAAGCTACAGGCTCTGGAAACACCATATATTTT. Encoded protein: CASSEATGSGNTIYF.

The V gene is TRBV28, the J gene TRBJ2-1, with 7 bases matching TRBD2. The germline gives CDR1 MDHEN, CDR2 SYDVKM. This CDR3 has 12 amino acids. Trimming at V came to 5 bases and at J to 14 bases, leaving 9 bases not matched to a gene. CDR3 loop: CASSAAGSWKFF. The CDR3, as DNA: TGTGCCAGCAGTGCAGCGGGAAGTTGGAAGTTCTTC.

The rearrangement joins TRBV9 to TRBJ2-1; 7 bases are shared with TRBD2. This CDR3 region has 15 residues. CDR1 and CDR2 (germline): SGDLS, YYNGEE. After removal of 3 bases from V and 3 bases from J, the junction contained 6 bases not matched to a gene. CDR3 in amino acids: CASSGGSGFYNEQFF. In DNA, the CDR3 is TGTGCCAGCAGCGGTGGTAGCGGGTTCTACAATGAGCAGTTCTTC.

This clone occurred a few times. This chain uses TRBV7-9 with TRBJ1-2; 8 bases agree with TRBD1. V shed 5 bases, J shed 8 bases, and the junction held 7 bases outside the gene matches. The CDR3 runs 13 residues. CDR1 and CDR2 (germline): SEHNR, FQNEAQ (reference sequence). The CDR3 region is CASSLDRGGGYTF. The DNA of the CDR3 is TGTGCCAGCAGCCTAGACAGGGGCGGAGGCTACACCTTC.

J is TRBJ1-5 and V is TRBV5-1, with D possibly being TRBD1 (5 bases). Looked up from germline, CDR1 is SGHRS and CDR2 is YFSETQ. CDR3 length equals 13 residues. Deletions cut 2 bases from V and 8 bases from J, with 11 bases between. CDR3 loop: CASSFQGPEPQHF. Here the CDR3 DNA reads TGCGCCAGCAGCTTTCAGGGTCCGGAGCCCCAGCATTTT.

This chain joins TRBV30 and TRBJ2-5; 10 bases agree with TRBD2. The CDR3 totals 14 residues. J was trimmed by 3 bases and V by 6 bases; bases with no gene match: 7. Germline V gene sequence: CDR1 GTSNPN, CDR2 SVGIG (reference sequence). CDR3 coding DNA: TGTGCCTGTTCGACTAGCGGGTTGGAAGAGACCCAGTACTTC. Protein: CACSTSGLEETQYF.

A single count supports this clone. The chain links TRBV7-2 to TRBJ1-2; the match to TRBD1 covers 8 bases. The junction had 5 bases not matched to a gene; V was cut back by 1 base and J by 4 bases. The germline V gene encodes CDR1 SGHTA and CDR2 FQGNSA. The CDR3 runs to 15 residues. In DNA, the CDR3 is TGTGCCAGCAGCTTAGTTGCAGGGGGCTCCTATGGCTACACCTTC. Its translation is CASSLVAGGSYGYTF. The full variable domain, its missing parts supplied by reference TRBV7-2 and TRBJ1-2, is GAGVSQSPSNKVTEKGKDVELRCDPISGHTALYWYRQSLGQGLEFLIYFQGNSAPDKSGLPSDRFSAERTGGSVSTLTIQRTQQEDSAVYLCASSLVAGGSYGYTFGSGTRLTVV.

The rearrangement links TRBV6-1 to TRBJ1-2; no reliable D call. CDR1 is MNHNS, CDR2 SASEGT, per germline. Trimming removed 0 bases from V and 7 bases from J, with 15 bases in between. The CDR3 has 15 residues. CDR3 amino acids: CASSEAPGLVTGYTF. The CDR3, as DNA: TGTGCCAGCAGTGAAGCCCCGGGGTTAGTGACTGGCTACACCTTC.

V is TRBV9 and J is TRBJ1-2; D might be TRBD1 (5 bases). The CDR3 length is 13 residues. Germline CDR1 and CDR2: SGDLS and YYNGEE. Deletions cut 0 bases from V and 7 bases from J, with 10 bases between. CDR3 in DNA: TGTGCCAGCAGCGTAGCTCACAGGATTGGCTACACCTTC. Translation gives CASSVAHRIGYTF.

This rearrangement joins TRBV29-1 to TRBJ2-5; TRBD1 aligns across 9 bases. CDR1 SQVTM and CDR2 ANQGSEA come from the germline V gene. V lost 6 bases to trimming and J lost 4 bases; unmatched junction nucleotides: 6. This CDR3 has 13 amino acids. The CDR3 sequence is CSVAGTGRETQYF. In DNA, the CDR3 is TGCAGCGTGGCCGGGACAGGGAGAGAGACCCAGTACTTC. The full variable domain, in which reference TRBV29-1 and TRBJ2-5 provide the parts outside the CDR3, is SAVISQKPSRDICQRGTSLTIQCQVDSQVTMMFWYRQQPGQSLTLIATANQGSEATYESGFVIDKFPISRPNLTFSTLTVSNMSPEDSSIYLCSVAGTGRETQYFGPGTRLLVL.

This clone appeared a few times. This sequence joins TRBV29-1 and TRBJ2-3, with 9 bases identical to TRBD2. The CDR3 contains 14 residues. CDR1 and CDR2 (germline): SQVTM, ANQGSEA. V lost 7 bases to trimming and J lost 4 bases; unmatched junction nucleotides: 9. Here the CDR3 DNA reads TGCAGCGGACGAATAGCGGGAGTTTCAGATACGCAGTATTTT. This sequence encodes CSGRIAGVSDTQYF.

This sequence joins TRBV7-7 and TRBJ2-3; 9 bases are shared with TRBD2. The CDR3 is 18 amino acids. Germline lookup yields CDR1 SSHAT and CDR2 FNYEAQ (reference sequence). V lost 4 bases to trimming and J lost 4 bases; unmatched junction nucleotides: 15. CDR3 amino acids: CASSSGVAGDVVADTQYF. CDR3 sequence (DNA): TGTGCCAGCAGCTCAGGGGTAGCGGGAGACGTCGTCGCAGATACGCAGTATTTT.

The genes are TRBV27 and TRBJ2-7; 10 nucleotides align to TRBD1. Germline V gene sequence: CDR1 MNHEY, CDR2 SMNVEV (reference sequence). The CDR3 totals 11 residues. The DNA for the CDR3 is TGTGGGGGACAGGGGCCCTACGAGCAGTACTTC. As protein: CGGQGPYEQYF.

This clone showed up just a few times. V usage is TRBV19 and J usage is TRBJ1-2, with D maybe TRBD1 (5 bases). The germline V and J ends were trimmed by 5 bases and 6 bases, with 10 bases remaining between them. The germline CDR1 and CDR2 sequences are LNHDA and SQIVND (reference sequence). This CDR3 region has 12 residues. CDR3 DNA sequence: TGTGCCAGTAGTCCCAGGGACGATGGCTACACCTTC. Its translation is CASSPRDDGYTF.

The chain joins TRBV5-1 to TRBJ1-5; the match to TRBD1 covers 7 bases. Germline V gene lookup returns CDR1 SGHRS and CDR2 YFSETQ. Trimming removed 5 bases from V and 5 bases from J; junction bases left unmatched: 7. The length of the CDR3 is 14 residues. CDR3 nucleotides: TGCGCCAGCAGTCAGGGGGACGACGATCAGCCCCAGCATTTT. Translated: CASSQGDDDQPQHF.

J is TRBJ2-4 and V is TRBV11-2; 9 bases match TRBD2. V dropped 5 bases and J dropped 4; count of bases not matched to a gene: 3. CDR3 length equals 14 residues. CDR1 and CDR2 (germline): SGHAT, FQNNGV. The CDR3 DNA reads as TGTGCCAGCAGCAACCTAGCGGGGAAAAACATTCAGTACTTC. Its translation is CASSNLAGKNIQYF.

The V and J genes are TRBV28 and TRBJ2-1; 12 bases are shared with TRBD2. Germline V CDR1 and CDR2: MDHEN, SYDVKM. The trim removed 6 bases at V and 4 bases at J, leaving 7 bases unmatched. This CDR3 comprises 16 residues. The CDR3 is CASRYLAGGRYNEQFF. CDR3 nucleotide sequence: TGTGCCAGCAGGTACCTAGCGGGAGGGAGGTACAATGAGCAGTTCTTC.

In this sample, this clone turned up a few times. The rearrangement uses TRBV2 and TRBJ1-1; perhaps TRBD1 as D (6 bases). CDR1 SNHLY and CDR2 FYNNEI come from the germline V gene. This CDR3 has 14 amino acids. V was pared by 5 bases and J by 1 base, with 11 bases between. CDR3 amino acids: CASSKGVGNTEAFF. The CDR3 DNA reads TGTGCCAGCAGTAAGGGGGTAGGGAACACTGAAGCTTTCTTT.

The chain recombines TRBV18 with TRBJ2-5, with D hard to call. Trimming cost V 5 bases and J 2 bases, with 6 bases left between them. CDR3 size: 12 residues. Germline V gene lookup returns CDR1 KGHSH and CDR2 LQKENI. This CDR3 reads CASSSGQETQYF. CDR3 bases: TGTGCCAGCTCATCTGGGCAAGAGACCCAGTACTTC. Looking up the rest from reference TRBV18 and TRBJ2-5 gives the full variable domain: NAGVMQNPRHLVRRRGQEARLRCSPMKGHSHVYWYRQLPEEGLKFMVYLQKENIIDESGMPKERFSAEFPKEGPSILRIQQVVRGDSAAYFCASSSGQETQYFGPGTRLLVL.

V is TRBV7-9 and J is TRBJ2-7, with 8 bases matching TRBD1. The CDR3 is 13 amino acids. CDR1 is SEHNR, CDR2 FQNEAQ, per germline (reference sequence). V dropped 6 bases and J dropped 4; count of bases not matched to a gene: 5. CDR3 in DNA: TGTGCCAGCAGTAAAGGGACAGGATACGAGCAGTACGTC. Protein sequence: CASSKGTGYEQYV.

The chain links TRBV2 to TRBJ2-3; no reliable D call. Germline lookup yields CDR1 SNHLY and CDR2 FYNNEI. Trimming took 7 bases from V and 0 from J, leaving 11 bases between them. The CDR3 covers 14 residues. In nucleotides, the CDR3 is TGTGCCAGCATTATAAAGGACAGCACAGATACGCAGTATTTT. Translated, it gives CASIIKDSTDTQYF. Full variable domain (rest looked up from reference TRBV2 and TRBJ2-3): EPEVTQTPSHQVTQMGQEVILRCVPISNHLYFYWYRQILGQKVEFLVSFYNNEISEKSEIFDDQFSVERPDGSNFTLKIRSTKLEDSAMYFCASIIKDSTDTQYFGPGTRLTVL.

This clone was observed a handful of times. The gene calls are TRBV10-1 and TRBJ2-7; no clear D gene. This CDR3 region has 9 residues. Germline loops: CDR1 WNHNN, CDR2 SYGVQD (reference sequence). Deletions cut 9 bases from V and 6 bases from J, with 6 bases between. CDR3 nucleotides: TGCGCCAGGGAGCGCGAGCAGTACGTC. Protein sequence: CAREREQYV.

This clone came up once. The gene calls are TRBV10-3 and TRBJ2-3; 8 bases fit TRBD2. This CDR3 is 17 amino acids long. The junction had 8 bases not matched to a gene; V was cut back by 3 bases and J by 0 bases. Germline V gene sequence: CDR1 ENHRY, CDR2 SYGVKD. This CDR3 is CAISEEALAASTDTQYF. In DNA form, the CDR3 reads TGTGCCATCAGTGAAGAGGCACTAGCGGCTAGCACAGATACGCAGTATTTT.

This rearrangement joins TRBV18 to TRBJ1-1; TRBD1 matches 7 bases. The length of the CDR3 is 15 residues. Germline V gene lookup returns CDR1 KGHSH and CDR2 LQKENI. The trim removed 1 base at V and 5 bases at J, leaving 7 bases unmatched. CDR3 nucleotide sequence: TGTGCCAGCTCACCACGACAGGGAGGTAATACTGAAGCTTTCTTT. Amino acid sequence: CASSPRQGGNTEAFF.

The chain couples TRBV29-1 to TRBJ2-7, with TRBD1 matching 9 bases. Trimming removed 6 bases from V and 4 bases from J; junction bases left unmatched: 7. Germline values: CDR1 SQVTM, CDR2 ANQGSEA. The length of the CDR3 is 13 residues. The CDR3 region is CSVEGQGIYEQYF. Written as DNA, the CDR3 is TGCAGCGTGGAGGGACAGGGTATTTACGAGCAGTACTTC.

This clone is medium-sized (0.01 to 0.1%) by share. J is TRBJ1-4 and V is TRBV7-2, with 10 bases aligning to TRBD1. The V gene's germline CDR1 is SGHTA and CDR2 FQGNSA. This CDR3 has 14 amino acids. V lost 5 bases to trimming and J lost 7 bases; unmatched junction nucleotides: 4. DNA of the CDR3: TGTGCCAGCAGCCTGGACAGGGGGGTTGAAAAACTGTTTTTT. It encodes CASSLDRGVEKLFF.